The entry that follows covers one TCR beta chain sequence. Its target is unknown. Repertoires were generated with immunoSEQ multiplex PCR, while TCRdb's copy carries only in-frame clones and drops some. Seen here are 100,000 or so clones, less than 95% observed once, and the top ten hold roughly 0.61%. CDR3 length equals 16 residues. V gave up 2 bases and J gave up 0 bases, with 13 bases separating them. Germline V gene data show CDR1 as SEHNR and CDR2 as FQNEAQ (reference sequence). The data originate from a study of siplizumab effects on memory and regulatory T cells. Study-wide results and limits: A significant reduction in alloreactive sequences traceable to unstimulated CD4+ memory cells was produced by siplizumab. Naive T cells looked more diverse than memory cells and looked like major alloresponse contributors. It was never confirmed that proliferating Tregs from siplizumab cultures were suppressive. Roughly 75-96% of proliferating CD4+ or CD8+ clones defied assignment to a naive or memory phenotype.

Material: Tregs sorted from blood. This chain connects TRBV7-9 to TRBJ2-5, with no clear D. The TCR originated in a human donor in good health. For the CDR3, the DNA is TGTGCCAGCAGCTTACGTGTCTATCAAAACCAAGAGACCCAGTACTTC. Amino acids: CASSLRVYQNQETQYF. The variable domain in full, completed from reference TRBV7-9 and TRBJ2-5, reads DTGVSQNPRHKITKRGQNVTFRCDPISEHNRLYWYRQTLGQGPEFLTYFQNEAQLEKSRLLSDRFSAERPKGSFSTLEIQRTEQGDSAMYLCASSLRVYQNQETQYFGPGTRLLVL.